This passage covers 26 T cell receptor beta chains from one sample sequenced in a study of blood T cell repertoires in COVID-19. Here immunoSEQ multiplex PCR was the method, and the copy in TCRdb shows in-frame clones only, minus some. The sample has fewer than 350,000 clones, around 90% seen once. The sequenced sample was PBMCs or T cells enriched from blood (not recorded which). The receptors were gathered from a man aged 35 to 55 who had been exposed to COVID-19.

The DNA for the CDR3 is TGTGCTAGTGGTTCGCAGCCGGGACAGGGTTGGTACGAGCAGTACTTC. It is translated as CASGSQPGQGWYEQYF. The V gene is TRBV12-5, the J gene TRBJ2-7; 9 nucleotides align to TRBD1. The CDR3 covers 16 residues. CDR1 and CDR2 from the germline V gene are LGHNT and FRNRAP. Trimming took 4 bases from V and 4 from J; bases not matched to a gene: 11.

The chain carries TRBV5-5 and TRBJ1-1; the match to TRBD1 covers 7 bases. The CDR3 spans 14 residues. Germline V gene sequence: CDR1 SGHKS, CDR2 YYEKEE (reference sequence). The V segment lost 2 bases and the J segment 7 bases; nucleotides outside the gene matches: 8. CDR3 sequence reads: CASSFDRASGEAFF. The CDR3 nucleotides read TGTGCCAGCAGCTTCGACAGGGCTTCAGGTGAAGCTTTCTTT.

The rearrangement uses TRBV19 and TRBJ1-2; D unclear. The CDR3 contains 16 residues. CDR1 and CDR2 from the germline V gene are LNHDA and SQIVND (reference sequence). Deletions cut 6 bases from V and 4 bases from J, with 21 bases between. CDR3 protein: CASSTSLWGGSYGYTF. For the CDR3, the DNA is TGTGCCAGTAGCACGTCCCTATGGGGAGGATCCTATGGCTACACCTTC. The full variable domain, its missing parts supplied by reference TRBV19 and TRBJ1-2, is DGGITQSPKYLFRKEGQNVTLSCEQNLNHDAMYWYRQDPGQGLRLIYYSQIVNDFQKGDIAEGYSVSREKKESFPLTVTSAQKNPTAFYLCASSTSLWGGSYGYTFGSGTRLTVV.

The chain links TRBV13 to TRBJ1-1; 10 positions match TRBD1. Trimming cost V 5 bases and J 5 bases; bases outside gene matches: 5. The germline V gene encodes CDR1 PRHDT and CDR2 FYEKMQ (reference sequence). The CDR3 is 14 amino acids. The CDR3 bases are TGTGCCAGCAGCCTCCGGACAGGGGGGACTGAAGCTTTCTTT. It yields the protein CASSLRTGGTEAFF.

This sequence joins TRBV5-1 and TRBJ2-3; 13 bases line up with TRBD2. The CDR3 is 18 amino acids. With 2 bases clipped from V and 5 bases from J, the junction kept 11 bases outside the gene matches. Germline assignment: CDR1 SGHRS and CDR2 YFSETQ. In nucleotides, the CDR3 is TGCGCCAGCAGCTTTAGTCTTGGACTAGCGGGAGTAGTAGATACGCAGTATTTT. Translating it yields CASSFSLGLAGVVDTQYF.

V and J are TRBV5-1 and TRBJ1-1; weak D call: TRBD1 (5 bases). The germline CDR1 and CDR2 sequences are SGHRS and YFSETQ. CDR3 length equals 13 residues. Trimming removed 4 bases from V and 2 bases from J, with 9 bases in between. The CDR3, as DNA: TGCGCCAGCAGCGCAGACAGCAACACTGAAGCTTTCTTT. Residues: CASSADSNTEAFF. Full variable domain (missing parts from reference TRBV5-1 and TRBJ1-1): KAGVTQTPRYLIKTRGQQVTLSCSPISGHRSVSWYQQTPGQGLQFLFEYFSETQRNKGNFPGRFSGRQFSNSRSEMNVSTLELGDSALYLCASSADSNTEAFFGQGTRLTVV.

The chain joins TRBV24-1 to TRBJ1-5; tentative D call: TRBD1 (6 bases). CDR1 and CDR2 from the germline V gene are KGHDR and SFDVKD. Trimming pared 11 bases from V and 2 bases from J, leaving 15 bases between. The CDR3 length is 14 residues. DNA for the CDR3: TGTGCCAGTAAAGACGGGACACGCAATCAGCCCCAGCATTTT. This translates into CASKDGTRNQPQHF.

This clone turned up a few times. The chain combines TRBV6-5 with TRBJ2-7, with 9 bases lining up with TRBD2. Trimming removed 8 bases from V and 2 bases from J; junction bases left unmatched: 7. Germline V gene lookup returns CDR1 MNHEY and CDR2 SVGAGI. This CDR3 region has 14 residues. CDR3 nucleotides: TGTGCCAGCTCGCGGGGCGGGAGGGCCTACGAGCAGTACTTC. Protein product: CASSRGGRAYEQYF.

The CDR3 reads CASSSTPRVSKNIQYF. The CDR3 DNA is TGTGCCAGCAGTTCAACCCCCAGGGTCTCCAAAAACATTCAGTACTTC. J is TRBJ2-4 and V is TRBV28; a weak D match, TRBD1 (5 bases). Germline loops: CDR1 MDHEN, CDR2 SYDVKM. V lost 4 bases and J lost 2, with 15 bases in between. The CDR3 is 16 residues long.

V gene TRBV28 combines with J gene TRBJ2-7; weak D call: TRBD1 (6 bases). The CDR3 has 14 residues. Trimming cost V 4 bases and J 2 bases, with 12 bases left between them. Germline values: CDR1 MDHEN, CDR2 SYDVKM. The CDR3 nucleotides are TGTGCCAGCAGTTCACCCGGGACAACCTACGAGCAGTACTTC. This translates into CASSSPGTTYEQYF.

The CDR3 here is CASSFGQGGQPQHF. The CDR3 bases are TGTGCCAGCAGTTTCGGGCAGGGAGGCCAGCCCCAGCATTTT. The J gene is TRBJ1-5, the V gene TRBV28; D is possibly TRBD1 (5 bases). The CDR3 covers 14 residues. The V end was cut by 3 bases, the J end by 7 bases, with 13 bases between. Germline V gene lookup returns CDR1 MDHEN and CDR2 SYDVKM.

The CDR3 nucleotides are TGTGCCAGCAGCGTAAACTCCAAGAGCTCTGGAAACACCATATATTTT. Its protein product is CASSVNSKSSGNTIYF. The chain joins TRBV9 to TRBJ1-3; D is uncertain. V was trimmed by 1 base and J by 0 bases, leaving 11 bases between them. Germline assignment: CDR1 SGDLS and CDR2 YYNGEE. The CDR3 covers 16 residues.

The gene calls are TRBV11-3 and TRBJ2-5; D might be TRBD2 (5 bases). The ends were cut back, 4 bases at V and 2 bases at J, with 8 bases in the middle. The germline CDR1 and CDR2 sequences are SGHNT and YENEEA. The CDR3 runs 13 residues. The CDR3 loop reads CASSSEEQETQYF. The CDR3 coding sequence is TGTGCCAGCAGCTCGGAGGAACAAGAGACCCAGTACTTC.

The chain employs TRBV5-1 and TRBJ2-1; 7 bases are shared with TRBD2. V was pared by 1 base and J by 0 bases, with 4 bases of the junction left unmatched. CDR1 and CDR2 from the germline V gene are SGHRS and YFSETQ. This CDR3 has 16 amino acids. CDR3 DNA sequence: TGCGCCAGCAGCTTGCCTAGCGGAGGCTCCTACAATGAGCAGTTCTTC. This sequence encodes CASSLPSGGSYNEQFF. Supplemented by reference TRBV5-1 and TRBJ2-1, the full variable domain reads KAGVTQTPRYLIKTRGQQVTLSCSPISGHRSVSWYQQTPGQGLQFLFEYFSETQRNKGNFPGRFSGRQFSNSRSEMNVSTLELGDSALYLCASSLPSGGSYNEQFFGPGTRLTVL.

The V and J genes are TRBV9 and TRBJ1-2; 8 bases map to TRBD1. This CDR3 has 16 amino acids. V shed 4 bases and J 0 bases; nucleotides not matched to a gene: 8. CDR1 and CDR2 from the germline V gene are SGDLS and YYNGEE. Here the CDR3 DNA reads TGTGCCAGCAGCCCCGGACAGGGCTTAGCTAACTATGGCTACACCTTC. Translating it yields CASSPGQGLANYGYTF.

V usage is TRBV3-1 (or the pseudogene TRBV3-2) and J usage is TRBJ2-2, with a tentative D call TRBD1 (6 bases). Trimming cost V 3 bases and J 1 base, with 9 bases left between them. CDR3 length equals 15 residues. Germline CDR1 LGHDT, CDR2 YNNKEL (reference sequence). The CDR3 reads CASSQGHLNTGELFF. The DNA for the CDR3 is TGTGCCAGCAGCCAGGGACATCTGAACACCGGGGAGCTGTTTTTT.

CDR3 loop: CASSLERTGNTEAFF. For the CDR3, the DNA is TGCGCCAGCAGCTTGGAACGGACAGGGAACACTGAAGCTTTCTTT. This chain connects TRBV5-1 to TRBJ1-1, with TRBD1 matching 7 bases. V lost 0 bases, J lost 1 base, and 3 bases stayed unmatched. The germline CDR1 and CDR2 sequences are SGHRS and YFSETQ. The CDR3 runs 15 residues.

The gene calls are TRBV5-8 and TRBJ2-7, with TRBD2 identical over 8 bases. Germline V CDR1 and CDR2: SGHTS, YDEGEE. V lost 0 bases, J lost 2 bases, and 4 bases stayed unmatched. CDR3 length: 15 amino acids. CDR3 sequence (DNA): TGTGCCAGCAGCTTGGCAGGGACTAGGACCTACGAGCAGTACTTC. Amino acid sequence: CASSLAGTRTYEQYF.

The chain combines TRBV5-6 with TRBJ2-7, with TRBD2 as a possible D gene (6 bases). Deletions cut 6 bases from V and 6 bases from J, with 19 bases between. The CDR3 totals 14 residues. CDR1 SGHDT and CDR2 YYEEEE come from the germline V gene. CDR3 DNA sequence: TGTGCCAGCACCCACGGCCGGGAGCAGGGCGAGCAGTACTTC. Amino acids: CASTHGREQGEQYF.

This chain uses TRBV7-8 with TRBJ1-1; D is uncertain. V was cut by 2 bases and J by 1 base, with 8 bases left in between. There are 14 residues in the CDR3. CDR1 and CDR2 from the germline V gene are SGHVS and FQNEAQ. This chain's CDR3 is CASSLRVSNTEAFF. The CDR3 region has the DNA TGTGCCAGCAGCTTACGGGTTTCGAACACTGAAGCTTTCTTT.

The V and J genes are TRBV30 and TRBJ1-5; D not resolved. The CDR3 sequence is 15 residues long. Trimming pared 0 bases from V and 5 bases from J, leaving 14 bases between. Germline lookup yields CDR1 GTSNPN and CDR2 SVGIG (reference sequence). Written as DNA, the CDR3 is TGTGCCTGGAGTGTGCGGTGGCAGAGGGATCAGCCCCAGCATTTT. Residues: CAWSVRWQRDQPQHF.

This clone has ten or more counts. The chain couples TRBV28 to TRBJ2-6; D gene unclear. Germline assignment: CDR1 MDHEN and CDR2 SYDVKM. This CDR3 contains 15 residues. Trimming left V 6 bases short and J 4 bases short, with 13 bases between. CDR3 sequence reads: CASRDSPEGANVLTF. Here the CDR3 DNA reads TGTGCCAGCAGAGATAGCCCGGAAGGGGCCAACGTCCTGACTTTC.

This clone was seen a single time. The chain uses TRBV4-2 and TRBJ2-1; D unclear. The germline V and J ends were trimmed by 3 bases and 5 bases, with 17 bases remaining between them. Germline V gene lookup returns CDR1 LGHNA and CDR2 YNFKEQ. The CDR3 consists of 16 residues. The CDR3 region is CASSHLAATRDNEQFF. Written as DNA, the CDR3 is TGTGCCAGCAGCCATCTCGCGGCTACGCGCGACAATGAGCAGTTCTTC.

The CDR3 loop reads CASSYAPGQKYEQYF. The CDR3 DNA is TGTGCCAGCAGTTACGCCCCGGGACAGAAATACGAGCAGTACTTC. The rearrangement joins TRBV6-6 to TRBJ2-7; 7 bases agree with TRBD1. J lost 4 bases, V lost 2 bases, and 8 bases had no gene match. Germline-derived CDR1 and CDR2 are MNHNY and SVGAGI (reference sequence). This CDR3 spans 15 amino acids.

The genes are TRBV5-1 and TRBJ1-4; a possible D gene is TRBD1 (5 bases). Trimming stripped 2 bases from V and 0 bases from J, with 11 bases between. The germline V gene has CDR1 SGHRS and CDR2 YFSETQ. The CDR3 extends over 16 amino acids. The CDR3 region has the DNA TGCGCCAGCAGCTTCGGGGGGACTACAACTAATGAAAAACTGTTTTTT. Its protein is CASSFGGTTTNEKLFF.

The J gene is TRBJ2-5, the V gene TRBV11-2; D unclear. Germline V gene data show CDR1 as SGHAT and CDR2 as FQNNGV. The V end lost 2 bases, the J end lost 4 bases, and 5 bases lay between the germline ends. The CDR3 has 12 amino acids. The CDR3 DNA sequence: TGTGCCAGCAGCTTAAGGAGAGAGACCCAGTACTTC. Amino acid sequence: CASSLRRETQYF.